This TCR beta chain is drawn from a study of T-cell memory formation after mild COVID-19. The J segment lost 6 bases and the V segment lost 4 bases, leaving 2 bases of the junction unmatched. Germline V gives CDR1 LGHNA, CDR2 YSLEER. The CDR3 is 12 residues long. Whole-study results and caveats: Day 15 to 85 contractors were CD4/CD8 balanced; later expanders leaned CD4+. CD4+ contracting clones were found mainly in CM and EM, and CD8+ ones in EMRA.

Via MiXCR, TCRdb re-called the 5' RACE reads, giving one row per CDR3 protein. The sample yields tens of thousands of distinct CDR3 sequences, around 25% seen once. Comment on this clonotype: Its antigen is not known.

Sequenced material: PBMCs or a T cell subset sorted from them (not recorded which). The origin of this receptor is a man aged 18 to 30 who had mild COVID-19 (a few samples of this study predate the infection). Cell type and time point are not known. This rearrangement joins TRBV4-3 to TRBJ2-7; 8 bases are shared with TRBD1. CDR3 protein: CASSPTGAEQYF. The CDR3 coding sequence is TGCGCCAGCAGCCCGACAGGGGCCGAGCAGTACTTC.